This T cell receptor beta chain was found in a study of blood T cell repertoires in COVID-19. Overall study: COVID-19 samples collected from the United States, Italy and Spain covered acute and convalescent phases. Sample material is recorded as cDNA or gDNA derived from T cells, B-cell-depleted T cells, or PBMCs.

How the authors handled the data: Quantification of nucleated cells was approximated via reference gene primer amplification. The method was immunoSEQ multiplex PCR; TCRdb's version includes in-frame clones alone and lacks a portion of them. The DNA gave D and trimming, while V, J and clone size come from that table. The sample has 90,000 to 150,000 clones; roughly 80% are singletons. Germline V gives CDR1 LNHDA, CDR2 SQIVND (reference sequence). The CDR3 length is 15 residues. V was trimmed by 3 bases and J by 3 bases, leaving 15 bases between them. The source is a man aged 45-65 years with acute or convalescent COVID-19. The chain joins TRBV19 to TRBJ2-7; tentative D call: TRBD1 (6 bases). The sample comprised peripheral blood. Here the CDR3 DNA reads TGTGCCAGTAGTATCTCCGGGACACAAATCTACGAGCAGTACTTC. This sequence encodes CASSISGTQIYEQYF.